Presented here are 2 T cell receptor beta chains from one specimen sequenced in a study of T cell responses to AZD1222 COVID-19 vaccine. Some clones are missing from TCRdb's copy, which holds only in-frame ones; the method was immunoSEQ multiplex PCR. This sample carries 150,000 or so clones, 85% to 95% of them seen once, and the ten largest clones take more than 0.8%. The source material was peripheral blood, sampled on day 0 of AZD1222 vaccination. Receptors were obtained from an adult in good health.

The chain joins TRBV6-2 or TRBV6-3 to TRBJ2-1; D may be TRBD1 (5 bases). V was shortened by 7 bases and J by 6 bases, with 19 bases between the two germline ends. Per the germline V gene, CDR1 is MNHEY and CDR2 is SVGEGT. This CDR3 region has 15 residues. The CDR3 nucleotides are TGTGCCAGCAACCCTCCAGGGAAACCTTCCAATGAGCAGTTCTTC. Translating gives CASNPPGKPSNEQFF.

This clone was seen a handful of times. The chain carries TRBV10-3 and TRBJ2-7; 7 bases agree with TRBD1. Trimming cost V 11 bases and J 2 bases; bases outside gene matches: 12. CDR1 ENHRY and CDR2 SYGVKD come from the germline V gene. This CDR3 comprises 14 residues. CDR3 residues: CASSRRDSPYEQYF. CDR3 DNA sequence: TGTGCCTCCTCCCGTAGGGACAGCCCCTACGAGCAGTACTTC.